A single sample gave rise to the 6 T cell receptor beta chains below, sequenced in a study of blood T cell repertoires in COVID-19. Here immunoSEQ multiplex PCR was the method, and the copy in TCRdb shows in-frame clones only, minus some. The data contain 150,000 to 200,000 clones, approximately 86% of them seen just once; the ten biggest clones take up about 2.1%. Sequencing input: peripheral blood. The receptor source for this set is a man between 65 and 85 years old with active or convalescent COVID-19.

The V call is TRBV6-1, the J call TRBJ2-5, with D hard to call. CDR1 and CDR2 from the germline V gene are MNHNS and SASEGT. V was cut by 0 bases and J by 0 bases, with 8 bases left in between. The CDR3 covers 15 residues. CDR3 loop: CASSEADTYQETQYF. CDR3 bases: TGTGCCAGCAGTGAAGCAGACACGTACCAAGAGACCCAGTACTTC.

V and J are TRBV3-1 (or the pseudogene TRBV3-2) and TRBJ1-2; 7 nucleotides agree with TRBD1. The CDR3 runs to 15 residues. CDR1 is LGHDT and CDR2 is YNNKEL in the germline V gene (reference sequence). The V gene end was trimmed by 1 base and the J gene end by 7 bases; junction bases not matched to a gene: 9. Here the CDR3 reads CASSQGIDRAGGYTF. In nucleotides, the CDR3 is TGTGCCAGCAGCCAAGGAATCGACAGGGCTGGTGGCTACACCTTC.

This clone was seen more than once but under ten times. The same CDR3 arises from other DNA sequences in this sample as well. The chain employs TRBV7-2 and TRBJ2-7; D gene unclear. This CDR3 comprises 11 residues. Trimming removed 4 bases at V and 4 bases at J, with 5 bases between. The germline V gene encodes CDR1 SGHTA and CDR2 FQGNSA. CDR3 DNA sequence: TGTGCCAGCAGCTCCCTATACGAGCAGTACTTC. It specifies CASSSLYEQYF.

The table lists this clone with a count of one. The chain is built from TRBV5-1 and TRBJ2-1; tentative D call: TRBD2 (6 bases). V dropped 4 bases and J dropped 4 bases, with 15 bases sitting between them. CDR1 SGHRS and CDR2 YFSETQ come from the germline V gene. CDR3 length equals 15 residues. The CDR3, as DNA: TGCGCCAGCAGCGTCAGTAGCGGACGGTACAATGAGCAGTTCTTC. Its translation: CASSVSSGRYNEQFF. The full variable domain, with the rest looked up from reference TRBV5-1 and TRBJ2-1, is KAGVTQTPRYLIKTRGQQVTLSCSPISGHRSVSWYQQTPGQGLQFLFEYFSETQRNKGNFPGRFSGRQFSNSRSEMNVSTLELGDSALYLCASSVSSGRYNEQFFGPGTRLTVL.

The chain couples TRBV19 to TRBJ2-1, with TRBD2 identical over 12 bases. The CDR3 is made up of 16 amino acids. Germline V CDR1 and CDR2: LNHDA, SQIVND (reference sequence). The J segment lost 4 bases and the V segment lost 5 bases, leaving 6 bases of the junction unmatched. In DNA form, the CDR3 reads TGTGCCAGTAGTTCACGGACTAGCGGGGTGTACAATGAGCAGTTCTTC. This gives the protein CASSSRTSGVYNEQFF.

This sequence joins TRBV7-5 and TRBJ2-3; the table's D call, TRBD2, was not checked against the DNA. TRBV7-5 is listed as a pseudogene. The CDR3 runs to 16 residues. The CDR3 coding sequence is TGTGCCAGAAGCTTGGGGGGACCGGGTAGCACAGATACGCAGTATTTT. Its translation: CARSLGGPGSTDTQYF.